This TCR beta chain was documented in a study of T cells in Graves' hyperthyroidism and ophthalmopathy. Ophthalmopathy cases met thresholds of Clinical Activity Score at least 3, NOSPECS grade at least 4 and duration under 3 months. Patients having uncontrolled infection, another autoimmune disease, pregnancy or lactation were not included. Study-wide findings and caveats: Most expanded thyroid clonotypes above 0.001 also appeared in blood.

Germline CDR1 MNHEY, CDR2 SVGAGI. Trimming cost V 0 bases and J 4 bases, with 6 bases left between them. CDR3 length equals 14 residues. This clonotype was detected many times. Its antigen is not identified. Amplified TCR beta CDR3 regions derived from RNA transcripts. Carried out on the TCR CDR3, a first-round RT-PCR used the HTBI primer set. TCRdb itself ran the multiplex PCR reads through MiXCR, one entry per CDR3 protein. Among some 370,000 distinct CDR3 sequences listed, more than 12% were seen once. This TCR came from a man between 50 and 59 years old with Graves' ophthalmopathy. This chain uses TRBV6-5 with TRBJ2-2; D not resolved. What was sequenced was blood. This CDR3 reads CASSYSSLTGELFF. The CDR3 DNA sequence: TGTGCCAGCAGTTACTCGAGTCTCACCGGGGAGCTGTTTTTT.